This T cell receptor beta chain comes out of a study of cytomegalovirus exposure and HLA in healthy donors. For the study at large: Within an early data release were tens of millions of unique TCRs drawn from HLA-typed donors. Study-wide results and caveats: Indistinguishable V segments, including TRBV6-2 and TRBV6-3, were excluded.

CDR3 size: 15 residues. Germline V gene lookup returns CDR1 SGDLS and CDR2 YYNGEE. Unmatched junction bases numbered 11, after V lost 4 bases and J lost 8 bases. In regard to this clone: The antigen is undetermined.

Researchers ran the PCR with 60 Vbeta and 13 Jbeta primers. The repertoire was sequenced with immunoSEQ multiplex PCR; TCRdb's copy has only in-frame clones and lacks some. The repertoire holds approximately 130,000 clones, with about 78% as singletons. V and J are TRBV9 and TRBJ2-1; 8 bases map to TRBD2. The source of this sequence is a man aged 45-65 years in good health and CMV-seropositive. Sequenced sample: PBMCs. CDR3 protein: CASSLREGLGDEQFF. CDR3 bases: TGTGCCAGCAGCCTCCGGGAGGGCCTGGGCGATGAGCAGTTCTTC.